This T cell receptor beta chain was captured by sequencing in a study of shared clonotypes between healthy human individuals. Study information: Donors had three CD4 naive, three CD4 memory, two CD8 naive and one CD8 memory plate apiece.

Naive CD8 isolation took CD45RO-negative cells positively selected for CCR7 and excluded terminally differentiated effector memory CD45RA+ cells. All donors were healthy HIV-negative adults lacking recent acute infections or vaccinations. Every donor, a Caucasian adult, lived in Nashville, Tennessee. Only in-frame clones appear in the TCRdb table, and some are missing; sequencing was by immunoSEQ multiplex PCR. The sample consists of approximately 840,000 clones, 90% to 98% of them appearing once. This CDR3 has 11 amino acids. V lost 5 bases, J lost 6 bases, and 5 bases lay in between. From germline, CDR1 is MNHEY and CDR2 SMNVEV (reference sequence).

The V gene is TRBV27, the J gene TRBJ2-1; D unresolved. Sample: naive CD8+ T cells sorted from blood. The sequence was collected from a man aged 25 to 45 in good health. The CDR3 loop is CASSAGNEQFF. The CDR3 region has the DNA TGTGCCAGCAGTGCAGGCAATGAGCAGTTCTTC.